The following is a T cell receptor (beta chain) sequence with its context. TCRdb keeps only in-frame clones here, not all; method: immunoSEQ multiplex PCR. Of some 60,000 clones in the sample, about 79% are singletons; the top ten hold about 19%. The record originates from a study of T cell responses to AZD1222 COVID-19 vaccine. This CDR3 contains 12 residues. Germline V gene sequence: CDR1 MNHEY, CDR2 SMNVEV (reference sequence). Trimming left V 3 bases short and J 5 bases short, with 4 bases between. V gene TRBV27 combines with J gene TRBJ2-2, with D uncertain. The receptor was isolated from an adult in good health. Source: peripheral blood, taken on day 0 of AZD1222 vaccination. The CDR3 loop is CASSLGTGELFF. Here the CDR3 DNA reads TGTGCCAGCAGTTTGGGTACCGGGGAGCTGTTTTTT.